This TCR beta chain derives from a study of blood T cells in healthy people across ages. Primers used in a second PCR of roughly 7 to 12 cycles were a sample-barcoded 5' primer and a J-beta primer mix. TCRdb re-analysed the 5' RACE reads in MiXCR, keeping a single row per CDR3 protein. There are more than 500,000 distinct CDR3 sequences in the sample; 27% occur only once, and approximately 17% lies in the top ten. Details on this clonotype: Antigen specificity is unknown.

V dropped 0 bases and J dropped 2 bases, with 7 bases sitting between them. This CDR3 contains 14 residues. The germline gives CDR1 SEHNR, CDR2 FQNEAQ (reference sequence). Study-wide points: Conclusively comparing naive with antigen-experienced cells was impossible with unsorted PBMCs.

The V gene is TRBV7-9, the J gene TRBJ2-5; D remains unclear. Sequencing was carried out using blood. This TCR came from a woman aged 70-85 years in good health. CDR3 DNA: TGTGCCAGCAGCTTAGCGAGCCTTCAAGAGACCCAGTACTTC. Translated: CASSLASLQETQYF.